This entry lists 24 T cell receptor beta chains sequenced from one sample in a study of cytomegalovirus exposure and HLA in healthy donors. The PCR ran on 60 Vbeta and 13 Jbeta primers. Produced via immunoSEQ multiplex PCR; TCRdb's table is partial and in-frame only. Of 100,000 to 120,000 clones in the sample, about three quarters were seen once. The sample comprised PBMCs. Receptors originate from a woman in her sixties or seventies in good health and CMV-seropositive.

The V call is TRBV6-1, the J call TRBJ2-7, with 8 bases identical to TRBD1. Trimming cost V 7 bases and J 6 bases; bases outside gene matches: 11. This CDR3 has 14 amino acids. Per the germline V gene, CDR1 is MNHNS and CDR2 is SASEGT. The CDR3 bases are TGTGCCAGCATTCTGACAGAGGGGACAGGCGAGCAGTACTTC. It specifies CASILTEGTGEQYF.

CDR3: CASSFGGGLYNEQFF. The DNA of the CDR3 is TGCGCCAGCAGCTTCGGGGGAGGGCTCTACAATGAGCAGTTCTTC. This chain connects TRBV5-1 to TRBJ2-1, with TRBD2 matching 7 bases. Germline V gene lookup returns CDR1 SGHRS and CDR2 YFSETQ. This CDR3 spans 15 amino acids. J gave up 3 bases and V 2 bases, and 5 bases lay outside the gene matches.

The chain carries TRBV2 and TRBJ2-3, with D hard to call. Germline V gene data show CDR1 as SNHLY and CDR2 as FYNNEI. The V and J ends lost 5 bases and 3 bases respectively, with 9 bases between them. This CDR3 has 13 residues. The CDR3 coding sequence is TGTGCCAGCAGTACAGTTTTTACAGATACGCAGTATTTT. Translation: CASSTVFTDTQYF. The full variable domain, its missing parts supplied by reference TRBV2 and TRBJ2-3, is EPEVTQTPSHQVTQMGQEVILRCVPISNHLYFYWYRQILGQKVEFLVSFYNNEISEKSEIFDDQFSVERPDGSNFTLKIRSTKLEDSAMYFCASSTVFTDTQYFGPGTRLTVL.

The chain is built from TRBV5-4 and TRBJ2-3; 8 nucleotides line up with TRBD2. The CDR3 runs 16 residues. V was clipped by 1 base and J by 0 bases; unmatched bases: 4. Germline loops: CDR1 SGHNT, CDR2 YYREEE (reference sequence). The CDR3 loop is CASSLRVAGSTDTQYF. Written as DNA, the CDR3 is TGTGCCAGCAGCTTGAGGGTAGCGGGAAGCACAGATACGCAGTATTTT.

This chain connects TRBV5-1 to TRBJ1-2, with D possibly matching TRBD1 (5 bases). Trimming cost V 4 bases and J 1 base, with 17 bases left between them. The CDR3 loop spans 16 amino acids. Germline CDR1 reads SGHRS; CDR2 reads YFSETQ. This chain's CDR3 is CASSPTFRAVNYGYTF. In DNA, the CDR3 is TGCGCCAGCAGCCCGACCTTCAGGGCAGTTAACTATGGCTACACCTTC.

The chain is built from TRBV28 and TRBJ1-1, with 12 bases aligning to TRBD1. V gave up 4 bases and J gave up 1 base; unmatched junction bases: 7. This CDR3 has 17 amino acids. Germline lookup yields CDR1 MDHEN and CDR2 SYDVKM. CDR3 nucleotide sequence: TGTGCCAGCAGTTCCGGGACAGGGGGCTCGGGGAACACTGAAGCTTTCTTT. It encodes CASSSGTGGSGNTEAFF.

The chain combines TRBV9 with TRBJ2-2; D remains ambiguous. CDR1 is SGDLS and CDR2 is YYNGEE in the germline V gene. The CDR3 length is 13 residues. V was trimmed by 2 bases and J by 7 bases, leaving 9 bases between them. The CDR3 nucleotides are TGTGCCAGCAGCGTGTTAGCCGGCGGGGAGCTGTTTTTT. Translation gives CASSVLAGGELFF. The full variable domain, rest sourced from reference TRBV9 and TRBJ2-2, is DSGVTQTPKHLITATGQRVTLRCSPRSGDLSVYWYQQSLDQGLQFLIQYYNGEERAKGNILERFSAQQFPDLHSELNLSSLELGDSALYFCASSVLAGGELFFGEGSRLTVL.

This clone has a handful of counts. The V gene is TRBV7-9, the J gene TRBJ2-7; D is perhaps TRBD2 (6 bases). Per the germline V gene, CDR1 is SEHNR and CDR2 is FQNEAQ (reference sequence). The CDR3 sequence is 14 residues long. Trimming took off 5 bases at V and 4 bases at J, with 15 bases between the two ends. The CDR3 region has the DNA TGTGCCAGCAGCACACCGGGACTTCGATACGAGCAGTACTTC. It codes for CASSTPGLRYEQYF.

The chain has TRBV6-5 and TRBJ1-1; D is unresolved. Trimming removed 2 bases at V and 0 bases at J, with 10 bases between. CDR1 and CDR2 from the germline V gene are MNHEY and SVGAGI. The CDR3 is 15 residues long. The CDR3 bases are TGTGCCAGCAGTTACGATACTGCTTTGAACACTGAAGCTTTCTTT. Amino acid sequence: CASSYDTALNTEAFF.

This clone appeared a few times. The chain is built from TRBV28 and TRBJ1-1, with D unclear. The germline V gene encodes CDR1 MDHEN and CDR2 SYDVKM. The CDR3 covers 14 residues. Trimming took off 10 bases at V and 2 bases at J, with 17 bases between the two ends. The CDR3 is CATSLTPTNTEAFF. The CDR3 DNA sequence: TGTGCCACTTCACTAACGCCAACTAACACTGAAGCTTTCTTT.

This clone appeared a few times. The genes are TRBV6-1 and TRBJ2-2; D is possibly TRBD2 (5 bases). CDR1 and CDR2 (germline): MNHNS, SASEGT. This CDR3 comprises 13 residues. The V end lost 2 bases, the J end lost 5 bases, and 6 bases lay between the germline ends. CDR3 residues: CASSETSTGELFF. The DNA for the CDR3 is TGTGCCAGCAGTGAAACTAGTACCGGGGAGCTGTTTTTT.

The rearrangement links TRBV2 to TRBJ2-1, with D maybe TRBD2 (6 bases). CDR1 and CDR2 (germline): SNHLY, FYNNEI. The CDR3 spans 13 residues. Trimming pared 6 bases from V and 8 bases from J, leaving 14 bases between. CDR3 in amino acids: CASRETRVDEQFF. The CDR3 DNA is TGTGCCAGCAGGGAGACTAGAGTCGATGAGCAGTTCTTC.

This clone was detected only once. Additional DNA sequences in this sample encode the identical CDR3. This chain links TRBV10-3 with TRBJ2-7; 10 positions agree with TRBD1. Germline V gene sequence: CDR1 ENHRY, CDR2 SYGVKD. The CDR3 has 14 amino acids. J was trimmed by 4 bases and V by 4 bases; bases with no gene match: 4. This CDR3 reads CAISGTGGRYEQYF. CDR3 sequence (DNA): TGTGCCATCAGTGGGACAGGGGGACGATACGAGCAGTACTTC.

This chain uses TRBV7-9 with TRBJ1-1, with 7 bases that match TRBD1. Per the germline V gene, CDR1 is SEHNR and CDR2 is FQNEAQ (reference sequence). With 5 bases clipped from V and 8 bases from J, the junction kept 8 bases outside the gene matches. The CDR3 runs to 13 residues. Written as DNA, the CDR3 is TGTGCCAGCAGCCTACAGGGACAGCTAGAAGCTTTCTTT. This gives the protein CASSLQGQLEAFF.

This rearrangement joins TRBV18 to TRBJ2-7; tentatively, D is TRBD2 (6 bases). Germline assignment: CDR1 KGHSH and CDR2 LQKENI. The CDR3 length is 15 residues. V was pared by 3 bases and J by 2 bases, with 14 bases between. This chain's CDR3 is CASSPSQGGPYEQYF. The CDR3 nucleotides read TGTGCCAGCTCACCTTCGCAGGGAGGTCCCTACGAGCAGTACTTC.

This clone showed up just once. CDR3 amino acids: CASRGDWAENEQFF. In nucleotides, the CDR3 is TGTGCCAGCAGGGGGGACTGGGCTGAAAATGAGCAGTTCTTC. The chain carries TRBV7-8 and TRBJ2-1, with D possibly TRBD2 on 6 matching bases. V was pared by 6 bases and J by 7 bases, with 16 bases between. The length of the CDR3 is 14 residues. CDR1 and CDR2 from the germline V gene are SGHVS and FQNEAQ.

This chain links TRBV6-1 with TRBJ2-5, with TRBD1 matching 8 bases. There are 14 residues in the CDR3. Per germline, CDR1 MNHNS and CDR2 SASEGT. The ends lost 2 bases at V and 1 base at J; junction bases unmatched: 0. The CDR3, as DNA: TGTGCCAGCAGTGAACAGGGGGCCCAAGAGACCCAGTACTTC. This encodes CASSEQGAQETQYF.

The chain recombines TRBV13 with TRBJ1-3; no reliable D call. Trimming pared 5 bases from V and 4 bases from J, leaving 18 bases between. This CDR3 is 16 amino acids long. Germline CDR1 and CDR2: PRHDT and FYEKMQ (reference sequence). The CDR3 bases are TGTGCCAGCAGCATCTTGGGCCGACCTGGAGGAAACACCATATATTTT. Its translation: CASSILGRPGGNTIYF.

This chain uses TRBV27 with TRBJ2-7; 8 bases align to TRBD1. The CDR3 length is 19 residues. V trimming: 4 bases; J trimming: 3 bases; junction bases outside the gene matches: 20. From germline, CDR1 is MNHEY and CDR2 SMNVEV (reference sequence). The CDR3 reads CASSSIRQGKVSSIYEQYF. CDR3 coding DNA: TGTGCCAGCAGTTCGATCCGACAGGGGAAGGTGTCATCAATCTACGAGCAGTACTTC.

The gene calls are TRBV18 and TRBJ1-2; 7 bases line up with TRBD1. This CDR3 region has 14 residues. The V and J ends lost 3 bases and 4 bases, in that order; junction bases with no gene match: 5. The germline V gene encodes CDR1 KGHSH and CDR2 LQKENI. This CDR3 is CASSPITGVYGYTF. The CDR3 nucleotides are TGTGCCAGCTCACCTATCACAGGGGTCTATGGCTACACCTTC.

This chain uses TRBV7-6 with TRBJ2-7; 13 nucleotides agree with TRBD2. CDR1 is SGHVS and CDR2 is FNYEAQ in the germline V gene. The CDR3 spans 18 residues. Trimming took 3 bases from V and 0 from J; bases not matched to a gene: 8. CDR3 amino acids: CASSLLAGLAGSSYEQYF. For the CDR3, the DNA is TGTGCCAGCAGCTTGCTAGCGGGACTAGCGGGGAGCTCCTACGAGCAGTACTTC. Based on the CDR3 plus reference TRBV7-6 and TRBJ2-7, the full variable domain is GAGVSQSPRYKVTKRGQDVALRCDPISGHVSLYWYRQALGQGPEFLTYFNYEAQQDKSGLPNDRFSAERPEGSISTLTIQRTEQRDSAMYRCASSLLAGLAGSSYEQYFGPGTRLTVT.

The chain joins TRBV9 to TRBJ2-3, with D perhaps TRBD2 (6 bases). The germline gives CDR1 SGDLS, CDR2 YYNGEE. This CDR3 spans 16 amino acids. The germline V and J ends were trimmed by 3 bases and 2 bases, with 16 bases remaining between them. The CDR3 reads CASSARGREFTDTQYF. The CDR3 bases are TGTGCCAGCAGCGCGCGGGGCCGGGAGTTCACAGATACGCAGTATTTT.

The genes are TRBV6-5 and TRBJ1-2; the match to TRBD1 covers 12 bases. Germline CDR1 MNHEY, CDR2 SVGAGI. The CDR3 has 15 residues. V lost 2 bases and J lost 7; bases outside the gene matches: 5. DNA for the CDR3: TGTGCCAGCAGTTACGGGACAGGGGGCAAGTCTGGCTACACCTTC. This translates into CASSYGTGGKSGYTF.

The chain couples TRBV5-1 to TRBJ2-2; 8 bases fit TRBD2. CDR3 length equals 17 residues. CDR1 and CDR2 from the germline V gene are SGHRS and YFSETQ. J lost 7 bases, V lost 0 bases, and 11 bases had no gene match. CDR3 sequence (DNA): TGCGCCAGCAGCTTGGTCATAAGCGGGAGTTACGGCGGGGAGCTGTTTTTT. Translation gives CASSLVISGSYGGELFF.